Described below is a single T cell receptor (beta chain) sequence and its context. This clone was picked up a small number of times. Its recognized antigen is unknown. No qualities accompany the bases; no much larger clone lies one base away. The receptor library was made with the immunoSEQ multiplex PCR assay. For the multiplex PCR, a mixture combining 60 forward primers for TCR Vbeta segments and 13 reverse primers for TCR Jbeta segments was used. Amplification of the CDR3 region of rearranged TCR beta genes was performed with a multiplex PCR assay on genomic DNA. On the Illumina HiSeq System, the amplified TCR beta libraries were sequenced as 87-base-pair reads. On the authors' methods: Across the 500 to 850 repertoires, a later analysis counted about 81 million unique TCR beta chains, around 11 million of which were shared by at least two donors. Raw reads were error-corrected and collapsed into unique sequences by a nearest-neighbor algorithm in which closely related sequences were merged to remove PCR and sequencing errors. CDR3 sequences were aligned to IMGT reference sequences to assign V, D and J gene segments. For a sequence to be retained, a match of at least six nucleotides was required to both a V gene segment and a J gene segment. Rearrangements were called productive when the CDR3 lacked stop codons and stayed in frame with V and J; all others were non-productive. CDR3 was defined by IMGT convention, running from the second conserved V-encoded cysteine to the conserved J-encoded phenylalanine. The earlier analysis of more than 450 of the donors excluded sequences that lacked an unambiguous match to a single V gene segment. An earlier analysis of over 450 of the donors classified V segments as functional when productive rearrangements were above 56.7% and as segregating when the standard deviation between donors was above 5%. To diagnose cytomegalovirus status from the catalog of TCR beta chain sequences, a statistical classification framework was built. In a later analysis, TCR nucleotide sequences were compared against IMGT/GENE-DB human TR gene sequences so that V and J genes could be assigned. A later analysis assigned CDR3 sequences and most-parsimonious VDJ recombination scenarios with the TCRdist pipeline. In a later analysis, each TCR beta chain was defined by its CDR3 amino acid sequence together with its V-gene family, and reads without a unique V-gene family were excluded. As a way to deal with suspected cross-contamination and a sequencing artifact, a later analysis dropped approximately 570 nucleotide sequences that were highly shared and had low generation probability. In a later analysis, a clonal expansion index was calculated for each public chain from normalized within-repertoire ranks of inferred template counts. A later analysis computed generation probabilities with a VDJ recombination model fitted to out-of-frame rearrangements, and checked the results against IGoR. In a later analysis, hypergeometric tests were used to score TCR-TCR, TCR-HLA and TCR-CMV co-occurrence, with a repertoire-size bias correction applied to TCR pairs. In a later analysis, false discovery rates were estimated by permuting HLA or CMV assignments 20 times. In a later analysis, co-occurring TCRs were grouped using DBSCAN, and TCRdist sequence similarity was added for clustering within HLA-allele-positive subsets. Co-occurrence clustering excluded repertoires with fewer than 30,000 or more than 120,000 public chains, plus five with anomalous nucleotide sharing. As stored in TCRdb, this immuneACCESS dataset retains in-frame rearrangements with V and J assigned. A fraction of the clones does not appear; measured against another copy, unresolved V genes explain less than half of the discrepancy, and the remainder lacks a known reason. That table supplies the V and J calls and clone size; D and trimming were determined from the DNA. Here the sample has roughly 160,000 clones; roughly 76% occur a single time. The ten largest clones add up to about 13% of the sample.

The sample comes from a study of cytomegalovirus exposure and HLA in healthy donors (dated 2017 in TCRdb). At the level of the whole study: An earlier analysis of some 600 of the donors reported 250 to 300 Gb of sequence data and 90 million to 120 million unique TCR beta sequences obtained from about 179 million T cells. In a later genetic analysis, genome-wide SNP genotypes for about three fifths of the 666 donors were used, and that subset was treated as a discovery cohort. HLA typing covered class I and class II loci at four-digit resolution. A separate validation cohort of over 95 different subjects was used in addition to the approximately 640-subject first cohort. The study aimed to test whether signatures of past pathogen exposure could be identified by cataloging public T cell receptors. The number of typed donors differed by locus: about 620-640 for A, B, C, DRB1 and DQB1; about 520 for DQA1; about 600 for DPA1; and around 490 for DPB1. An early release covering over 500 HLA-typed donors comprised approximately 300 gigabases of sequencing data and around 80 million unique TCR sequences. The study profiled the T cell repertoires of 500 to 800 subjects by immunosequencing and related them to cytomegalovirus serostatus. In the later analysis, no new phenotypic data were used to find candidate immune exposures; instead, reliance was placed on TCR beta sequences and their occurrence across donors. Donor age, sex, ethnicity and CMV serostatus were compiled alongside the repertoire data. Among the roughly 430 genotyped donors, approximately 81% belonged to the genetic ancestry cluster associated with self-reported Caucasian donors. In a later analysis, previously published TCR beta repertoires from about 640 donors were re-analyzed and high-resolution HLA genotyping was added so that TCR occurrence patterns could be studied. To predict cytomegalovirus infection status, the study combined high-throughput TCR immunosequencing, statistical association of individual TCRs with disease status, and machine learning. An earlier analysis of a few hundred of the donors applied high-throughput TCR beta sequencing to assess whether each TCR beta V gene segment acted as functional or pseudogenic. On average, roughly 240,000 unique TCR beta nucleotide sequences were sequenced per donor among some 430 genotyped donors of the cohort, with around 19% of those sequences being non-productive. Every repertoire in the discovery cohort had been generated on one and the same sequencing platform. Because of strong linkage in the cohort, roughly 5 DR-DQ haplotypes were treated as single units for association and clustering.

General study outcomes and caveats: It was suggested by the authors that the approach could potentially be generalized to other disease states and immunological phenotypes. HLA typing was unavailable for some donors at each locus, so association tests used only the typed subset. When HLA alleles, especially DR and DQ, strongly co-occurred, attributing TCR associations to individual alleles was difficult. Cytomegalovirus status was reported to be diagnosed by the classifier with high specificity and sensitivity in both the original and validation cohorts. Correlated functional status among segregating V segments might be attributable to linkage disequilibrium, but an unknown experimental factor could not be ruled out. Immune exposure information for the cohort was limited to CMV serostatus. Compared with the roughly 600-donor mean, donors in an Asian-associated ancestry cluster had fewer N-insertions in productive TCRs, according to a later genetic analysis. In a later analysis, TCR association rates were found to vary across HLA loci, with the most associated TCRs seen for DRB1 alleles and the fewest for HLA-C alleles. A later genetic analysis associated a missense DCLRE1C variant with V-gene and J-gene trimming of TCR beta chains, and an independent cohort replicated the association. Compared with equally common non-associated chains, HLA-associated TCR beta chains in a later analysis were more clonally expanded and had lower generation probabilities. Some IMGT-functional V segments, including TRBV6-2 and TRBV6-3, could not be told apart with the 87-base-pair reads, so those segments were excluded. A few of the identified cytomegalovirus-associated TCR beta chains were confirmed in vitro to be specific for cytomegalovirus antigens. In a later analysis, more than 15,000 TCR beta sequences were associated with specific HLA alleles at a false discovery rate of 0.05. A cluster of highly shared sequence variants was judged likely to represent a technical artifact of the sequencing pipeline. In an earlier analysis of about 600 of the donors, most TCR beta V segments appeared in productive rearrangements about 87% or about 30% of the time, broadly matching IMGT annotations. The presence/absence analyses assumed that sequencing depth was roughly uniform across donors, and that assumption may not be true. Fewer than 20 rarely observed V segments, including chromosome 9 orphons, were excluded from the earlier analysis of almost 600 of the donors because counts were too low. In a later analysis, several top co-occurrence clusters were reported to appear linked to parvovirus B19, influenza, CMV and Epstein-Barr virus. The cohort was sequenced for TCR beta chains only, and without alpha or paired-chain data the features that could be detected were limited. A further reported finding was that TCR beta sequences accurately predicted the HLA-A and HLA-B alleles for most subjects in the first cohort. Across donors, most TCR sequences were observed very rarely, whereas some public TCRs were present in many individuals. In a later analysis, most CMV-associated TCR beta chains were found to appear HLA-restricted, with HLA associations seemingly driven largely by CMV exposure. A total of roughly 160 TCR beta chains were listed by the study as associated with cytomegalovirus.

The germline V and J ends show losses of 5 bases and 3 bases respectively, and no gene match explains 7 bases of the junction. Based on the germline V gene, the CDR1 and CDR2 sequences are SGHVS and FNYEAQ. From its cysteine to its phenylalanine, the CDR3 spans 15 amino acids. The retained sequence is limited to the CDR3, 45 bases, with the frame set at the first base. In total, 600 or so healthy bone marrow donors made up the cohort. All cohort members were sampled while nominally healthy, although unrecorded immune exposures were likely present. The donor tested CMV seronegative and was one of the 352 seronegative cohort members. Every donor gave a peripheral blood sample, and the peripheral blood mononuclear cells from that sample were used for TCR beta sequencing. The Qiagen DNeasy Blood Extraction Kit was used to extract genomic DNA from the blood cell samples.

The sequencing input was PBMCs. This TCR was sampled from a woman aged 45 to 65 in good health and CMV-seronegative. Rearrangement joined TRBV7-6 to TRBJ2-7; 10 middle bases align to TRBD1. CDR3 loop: CASSPRDRGYYEQYF. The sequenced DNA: TGTGCCAGCAGCCCACGGGACAGGGGATACTACGAGCAGTACTTC.